The 14 T cell receptor beta chains below come from one sample, sequenced in a study of T cell responses to AZD1222 COVID-19 vaccine. The assay was immunoSEQ multiplex PCR, and TCRdb's table has in-frame clones only and misses some. Seen here are roughly 100,000 clones, around 90% observed once, and the top ten hold 5.1%. The sample here was peripheral blood, taken on day 0 of AZD1222 vaccination. Receptor source: an adult in good health.

This chain links TRBV4-1 with TRBJ1-2, with D uncertain. The CDR3 has 13 amino acids. Germline V lookup: CDR1 MGHRA, CDR2 YSYEKL. Trimming stripped 4 bases from V and 6 bases from J, with 12 bases between. The CDR3 sequence is CASSPAEVNGYTF. The DNA of the CDR3 is TGCGCCAGCAGCCCAGCGGAGGTCAATGGCTACACCTTC.

This chain connects TRBV27 to TRBJ2-2; D gene ambiguous. The ends were cut back, 3 bases at V and 4 bases at J, with 3 bases in the middle. This CDR3 has 12 residues. The germline V gene encodes CDR1 MNHEY and CDR2 SMNVEV (reference sequence). CDR3 nucleotides: TGTGCCAGCAGTTTGGGCACCGGGGAGCTGTTTTTT. It encodes CASSLGTGELFF.

The genes are TRBV5-4 and TRBJ2-3, with 14 bases lining up with TRBD2. The CDR3 runs 18 residues. Losses at the gene ends were 4 bases for V and 3 bases for J; bases not matched to a gene: 10. Germline V gene lookup returns CDR1 SGHNT and CDR2 YYREEE (reference sequence). CDR3 nucleotide sequence: TGTGCCAGCAGCCCTGGGGGACTAGCGGGAGTGAGGACAGATACGCAGTATTTT. It yields the protein CASSPGGLAGVRTDTQYF.

The chain links TRBV5-1 to TRBJ1-2; the D is unclear. Germline V CDR1 and CDR2: SGHRS, YFSETQ. The CDR3 totals 14 residues. V lost 2 bases and J lost 0, with 8 bases in between. CDR3 amino acids: CASSFKESNYGYTF. The CDR3 DNA sequence: TGCGCCAGCAGCTTCAAAGAGTCTAACTATGGCTACACCTTC.

The chain couples TRBV5-1 to TRBJ2-5; TRBD2 aligns across 12 bases. This CDR3 spans 15 amino acids. Trimming at V came to 0 bases and at J to 5 bases, leaving 2 bases not matched to a gene. In germline, CDR1 is SGHRS, CDR2 YFSETQ. CDR3 bases: TGCGCCAGCAGCTTGGGACTAGCGGGAGTCGAGACCCAGTACTTC. This encodes CASSLGLAGVETQYF.

The chain links TRBV29-1 to TRBJ2-2; 9 positions match TRBD1. The trim removed 4 bases at V and 3 bases at J, leaving 3 bases unmatched. Looked up from germline, CDR1 is SQVTM and CDR2 is ANQGSEA. The CDR3 covers 14 residues. The CDR3 is CSVGDRADTGELFF. Here the CDR3 DNA reads TGCAGCGTTGGGGACAGGGCGGACACCGGGGAGCTGTTTTTT.

The CDR3 here is CASSFEGRTTEAFF. CDR3 bases: TGTGCCAGCAGCTTTGAGGGGAGGACCACTGAAGCTTTCTTT. The J gene is TRBJ1-1, the V gene TRBV7-9; tentative D call: TRBD1 (5 bases). Per germline, CDR1 SEHNR and CDR2 FQNEAQ (reference sequence). This CDR3 comprises 14 residues. Trimming took 3 bases from V and 4 from J, leaving 12 bases between them.

The chain links TRBV19 to TRBJ2-7; 7 bases fit TRBD2. Trimming cost V 3 bases and J 4 bases; bases outside gene matches: 3. The V gene's germline CDR1 is LNHDA and CDR2 SQIVND (reference sequence). The CDR3 totals 13 residues. The CDR3 nucleotides read TGTGCCAGTAGTATCGGGAGGACATACGAGCAGTACTTC. This gives the protein CASSIGRTYEQYF.

V usage is TRBV12-5 and J usage is TRBJ2-3, with a possible D match to TRBD1 (5 bases). Trimming took 1 base from V and 6 from J, leaving 8 bases between them. The CDR3 covers 13 residues. CDR1 is LGHNT, CDR2 FRNRAP, per germline. For the CDR3, the DNA is TGTGCTAGTGGTTTGGGGGGCTGGGATACGCAGTATTTT. Translated, it gives CASGLGGWDTQYF.

This sequence joins TRBV7-2 and TRBJ1-2; D perhaps matches TRBD1 (6 bases). Germline CDR1 and CDR2: SGHTA and FQGNSA. Trimming cost V 5 bases and J 4 bases, with 17 bases left between them. This CDR3 is 15 amino acids long. CDR3: CASSPRIRGIYGYTF. In DNA form, the CDR3 reads TGTGCCAGCAGCCCACGGATCAGGGGTATCTATGGCTACACCTTC. The entire variable domain, with the rest obtained from reference TRBV7-2 and TRBJ1-2, is as follows: GAGVSQSPSNKVTEKGKDVELRCDPISGHTALYWYRQSLGQGLEFLIYFQGNSAPDKSGLPSDRFSAERTGGSVSTLTIQRTQQEDSAVYLCASSPRIRGIYGYTFGSGTRLTVV.

The chain joins TRBV18 to TRBJ1-1; the D gene is possibly TRBD1 (5 bases). Germline values: CDR1 KGHSH, CDR2 LQKENI. CDR3 length: 13 amino acids. V was clipped by 3 bases and J by 4 bases, with 9 bases between them. This chain's CDR3 is CASSPTALTEAFF. The CDR3 DNA is TGTGCCAGCTCACCGACAGCTCTCACTGAAGCTTTCTTT.

The genes are TRBV27 and TRBJ2-7; either TRBD1 or TRBD2 may supply D (5 bases each). Germline lookup yields CDR1 MNHEY and CDR2 SMNVEV (reference sequence). The CDR3 spans 14 residues. V lost 6 bases, J lost 3 bases, and 15 bases lay in between. Here the CDR3 DNA reads TGTGCCAGCAGGTCAGGGACGGAGATCTACGAGCAGTACTTC. Translation gives CASRSGTEIYEQYF.

The chain links TRBV21-1 to TRBJ1-6. TRBV21-1 is a pseudogene. The CDR3 runs to 16 residues. The CDR3, as DNA: TGTGCCAGCAGCAAAGAGGAAGGGCTCCTGAATTCACCCCTCCACTTT. Translating gives CASSKEEGLLNSPLHF.

The sample holds one count of this clone. This chain joins TRBV2 and TRBJ2-2; D may be TRBD1 (5 bases). CDR1 and CDR2 (germline): SNHLY, FYNNEI. The length of the CDR3 is 12 residues. Trimming cost V 7 bases and J 6 bases, with 9 bases left between them. Written as DNA, the CDR3 is TGTGCCAGCAACTTAGGGGCCGGGGAGCTGTTTTTT. This gives the protein CASNLGAGELFF.